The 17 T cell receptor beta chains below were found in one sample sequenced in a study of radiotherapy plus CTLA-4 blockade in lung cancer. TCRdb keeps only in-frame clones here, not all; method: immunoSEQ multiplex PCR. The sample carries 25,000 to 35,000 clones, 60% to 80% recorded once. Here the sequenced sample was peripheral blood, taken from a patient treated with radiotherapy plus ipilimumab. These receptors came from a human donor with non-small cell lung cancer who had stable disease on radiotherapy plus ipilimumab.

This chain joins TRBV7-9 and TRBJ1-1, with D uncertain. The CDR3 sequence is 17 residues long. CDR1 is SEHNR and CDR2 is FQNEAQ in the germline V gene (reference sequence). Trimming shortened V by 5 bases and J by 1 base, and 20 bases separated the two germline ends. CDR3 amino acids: CASSPVRAGRGNTEAFF. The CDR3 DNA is TGTGCCAGCAGCCCCGTCCGGGCGGGTCGGGGGAACACTGAAGCTTTCTTT. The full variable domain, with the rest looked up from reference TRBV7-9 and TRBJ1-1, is DTGVSQNPRHKITKRGQNVTFRCDPISEHNRLYWYRQTLGQGPEFLTYFQNEAQLEKSRLLSDRFSAERPKGSFSTLEIQRTEQGDSAMYLCASSPVRAGRGNTEAFFGQGTRLTVV.

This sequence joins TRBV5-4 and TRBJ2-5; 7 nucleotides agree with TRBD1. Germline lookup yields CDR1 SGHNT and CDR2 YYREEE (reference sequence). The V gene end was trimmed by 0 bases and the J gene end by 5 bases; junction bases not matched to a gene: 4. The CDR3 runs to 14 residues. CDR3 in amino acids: CASSLDGRGETQYF. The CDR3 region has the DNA TGTGCCAGCAGCTTGGACGGCAGGGGGGAGACCCAGTACTTC.

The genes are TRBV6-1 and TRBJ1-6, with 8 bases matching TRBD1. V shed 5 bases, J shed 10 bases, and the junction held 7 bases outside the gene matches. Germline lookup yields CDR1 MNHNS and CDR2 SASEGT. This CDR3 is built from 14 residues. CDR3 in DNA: TGTGCCAGCAGTCCTGGACAGGGAAGATCACCCCTCCACTTT. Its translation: CASSPGQGRSPLHF.

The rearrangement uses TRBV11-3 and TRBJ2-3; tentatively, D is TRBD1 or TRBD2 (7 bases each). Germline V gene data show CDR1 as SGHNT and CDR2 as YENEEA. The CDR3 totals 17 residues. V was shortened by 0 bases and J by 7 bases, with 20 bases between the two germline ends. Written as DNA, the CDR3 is TGTGCCAGCAGCTTAGAAGGTGGACTAGGGGGCGGAAATACGCAGTATTTT. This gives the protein CASSLEGGLGGGNTQYF.

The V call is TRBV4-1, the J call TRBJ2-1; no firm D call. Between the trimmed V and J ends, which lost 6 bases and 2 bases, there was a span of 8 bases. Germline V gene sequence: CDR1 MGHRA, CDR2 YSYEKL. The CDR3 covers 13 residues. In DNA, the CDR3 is TGCGCCAGCAGAGCATTAACCTACAATGAGCAGTTCTTC. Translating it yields CASRALTYNEQFF.

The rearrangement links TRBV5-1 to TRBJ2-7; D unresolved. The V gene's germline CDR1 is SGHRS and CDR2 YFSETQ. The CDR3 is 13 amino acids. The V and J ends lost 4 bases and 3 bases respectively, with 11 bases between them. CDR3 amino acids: CASSRADNYEQYF. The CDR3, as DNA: TGCGCCAGCAGCAGGGCTGACAACTACGAGCAGTACTTC.

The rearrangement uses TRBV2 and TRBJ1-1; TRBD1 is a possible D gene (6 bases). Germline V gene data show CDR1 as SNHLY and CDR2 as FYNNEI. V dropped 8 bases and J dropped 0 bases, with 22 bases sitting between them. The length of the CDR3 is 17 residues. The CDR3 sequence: CASVRVRFQGMNTEAFF. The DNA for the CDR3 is TGTGCCAGCGTTAGGGTTCGATTCCAGGGGATGAACACTGAAGCTTTCTTT.

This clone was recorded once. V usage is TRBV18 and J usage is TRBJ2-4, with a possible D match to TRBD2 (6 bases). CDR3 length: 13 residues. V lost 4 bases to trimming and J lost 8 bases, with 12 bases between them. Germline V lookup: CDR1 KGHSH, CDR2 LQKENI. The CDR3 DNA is TGTGCCAGCTCACGACTAGGATTGGACATTCAGTACTTC. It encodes CASSRLGLDIQYF.

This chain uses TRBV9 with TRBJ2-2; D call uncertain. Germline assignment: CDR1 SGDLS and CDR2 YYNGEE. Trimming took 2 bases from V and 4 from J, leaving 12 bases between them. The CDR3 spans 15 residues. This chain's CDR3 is CASSVLPDSTGELFF. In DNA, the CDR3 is TGTGCCAGCAGCGTGTTGCCGGATAGCACCGGGGAGCTGTTTTTT.

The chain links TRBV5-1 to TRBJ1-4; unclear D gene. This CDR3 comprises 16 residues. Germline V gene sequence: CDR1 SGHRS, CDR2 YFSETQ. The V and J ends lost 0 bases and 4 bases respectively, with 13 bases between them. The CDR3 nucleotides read TGCGCCAGCAGCTTGGCGGCCAGGCCCTATAATGAAAAACTGTTTTTT. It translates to CASSLAARPYNEKLFF.

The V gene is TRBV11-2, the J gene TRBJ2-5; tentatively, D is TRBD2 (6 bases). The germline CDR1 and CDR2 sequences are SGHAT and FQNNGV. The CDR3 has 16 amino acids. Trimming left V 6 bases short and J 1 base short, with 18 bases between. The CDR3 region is CASSLLLAHIQETQYF. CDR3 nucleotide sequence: TGTGCCAGCAGTCTACTACTAGCCCATATCCAAGAGACCCAGTACTTC. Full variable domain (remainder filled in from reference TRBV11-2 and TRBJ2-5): EAGVAQSPRYKIIEKRQSVAFWCNPISGHATLYWYQQILGQGPKLLIQFQNNGVVDDSQLPKDRFSAERLKGVDSTLKIQPAKLEDSAVYLCASSLLLAHIQETQYFGPGTRLLVL.

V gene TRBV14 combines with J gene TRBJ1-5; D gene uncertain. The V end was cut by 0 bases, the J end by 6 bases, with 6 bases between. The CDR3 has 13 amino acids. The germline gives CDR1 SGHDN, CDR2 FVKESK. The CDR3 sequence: CASSQDEGQPQHF. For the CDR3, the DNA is TGTGCCAGCAGCCAAGACGAGGGTCAGCCCCAGCATTTT. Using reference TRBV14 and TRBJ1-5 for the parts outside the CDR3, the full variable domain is EAGVTQFPSHSVIEKGQTVTLRCDPISGHDNLYWYRRVMGKEIKFLLHFVKESKQDESGMPNNRFLAERTGGTYSTLKVQPAELEDSGVYFCASSQDEGQPQHFGDGTRLSIL.

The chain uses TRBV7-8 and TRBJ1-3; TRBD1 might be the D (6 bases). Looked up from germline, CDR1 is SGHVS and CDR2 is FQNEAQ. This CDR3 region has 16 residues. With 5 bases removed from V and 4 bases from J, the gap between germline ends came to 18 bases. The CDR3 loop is CASSLLHRDSGNTIYF. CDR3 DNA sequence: TGTGCCAGCAGCCTGCTCCACAGGGACTCCGGAAACACCATATATTTT.

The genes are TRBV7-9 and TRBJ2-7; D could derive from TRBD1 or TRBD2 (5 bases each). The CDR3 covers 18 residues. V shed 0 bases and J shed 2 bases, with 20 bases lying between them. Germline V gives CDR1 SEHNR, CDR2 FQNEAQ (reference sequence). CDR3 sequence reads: CASSLAPAGFRGPYEQYF. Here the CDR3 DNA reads TGTGCCAGCAGCTTAGCGCCCGCGGGTTTTCGGGGACCCTACGAGCAGTACTTC.

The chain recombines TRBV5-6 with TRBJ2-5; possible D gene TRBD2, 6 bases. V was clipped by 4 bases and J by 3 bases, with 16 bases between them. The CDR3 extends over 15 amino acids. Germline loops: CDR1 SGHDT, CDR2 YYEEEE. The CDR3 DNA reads TGTGCCAGCAGCCCTCTCGGTGGGGAGGAAGAGACCCAGTACTTC. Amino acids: CASSPLGGEEETQYF.

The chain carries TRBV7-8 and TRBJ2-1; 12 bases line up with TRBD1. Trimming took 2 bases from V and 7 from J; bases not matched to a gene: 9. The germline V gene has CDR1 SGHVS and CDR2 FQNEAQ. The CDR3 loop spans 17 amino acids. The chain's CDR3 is CASSLTGQGAGRNEQFF. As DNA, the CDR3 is TGTGCCAGCAGCTTAACGGGACAGGGGGCGGGTCGTAATGAGCAGTTCTTC. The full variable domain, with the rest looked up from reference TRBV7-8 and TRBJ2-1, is GAGVSQSPRYKVAKRGQDVALRCDPISGHVSLFWYQQALGQGPEFLTYFQNEAQLDKSGLPSDRFFAERPEGSVSTLKIQRTQQEDSAVYLCASSLTGQGAGRNEQFFGPGTRLTVL.

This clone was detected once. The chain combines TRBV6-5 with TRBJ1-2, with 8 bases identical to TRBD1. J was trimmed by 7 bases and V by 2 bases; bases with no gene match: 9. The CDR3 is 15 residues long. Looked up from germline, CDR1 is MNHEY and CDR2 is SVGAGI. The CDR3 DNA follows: TGTGCCAGCAGTTACCCGACAGGGGTAGGTGGTGGCTACACCTTC. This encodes CASSYPTGVGGGYTF.